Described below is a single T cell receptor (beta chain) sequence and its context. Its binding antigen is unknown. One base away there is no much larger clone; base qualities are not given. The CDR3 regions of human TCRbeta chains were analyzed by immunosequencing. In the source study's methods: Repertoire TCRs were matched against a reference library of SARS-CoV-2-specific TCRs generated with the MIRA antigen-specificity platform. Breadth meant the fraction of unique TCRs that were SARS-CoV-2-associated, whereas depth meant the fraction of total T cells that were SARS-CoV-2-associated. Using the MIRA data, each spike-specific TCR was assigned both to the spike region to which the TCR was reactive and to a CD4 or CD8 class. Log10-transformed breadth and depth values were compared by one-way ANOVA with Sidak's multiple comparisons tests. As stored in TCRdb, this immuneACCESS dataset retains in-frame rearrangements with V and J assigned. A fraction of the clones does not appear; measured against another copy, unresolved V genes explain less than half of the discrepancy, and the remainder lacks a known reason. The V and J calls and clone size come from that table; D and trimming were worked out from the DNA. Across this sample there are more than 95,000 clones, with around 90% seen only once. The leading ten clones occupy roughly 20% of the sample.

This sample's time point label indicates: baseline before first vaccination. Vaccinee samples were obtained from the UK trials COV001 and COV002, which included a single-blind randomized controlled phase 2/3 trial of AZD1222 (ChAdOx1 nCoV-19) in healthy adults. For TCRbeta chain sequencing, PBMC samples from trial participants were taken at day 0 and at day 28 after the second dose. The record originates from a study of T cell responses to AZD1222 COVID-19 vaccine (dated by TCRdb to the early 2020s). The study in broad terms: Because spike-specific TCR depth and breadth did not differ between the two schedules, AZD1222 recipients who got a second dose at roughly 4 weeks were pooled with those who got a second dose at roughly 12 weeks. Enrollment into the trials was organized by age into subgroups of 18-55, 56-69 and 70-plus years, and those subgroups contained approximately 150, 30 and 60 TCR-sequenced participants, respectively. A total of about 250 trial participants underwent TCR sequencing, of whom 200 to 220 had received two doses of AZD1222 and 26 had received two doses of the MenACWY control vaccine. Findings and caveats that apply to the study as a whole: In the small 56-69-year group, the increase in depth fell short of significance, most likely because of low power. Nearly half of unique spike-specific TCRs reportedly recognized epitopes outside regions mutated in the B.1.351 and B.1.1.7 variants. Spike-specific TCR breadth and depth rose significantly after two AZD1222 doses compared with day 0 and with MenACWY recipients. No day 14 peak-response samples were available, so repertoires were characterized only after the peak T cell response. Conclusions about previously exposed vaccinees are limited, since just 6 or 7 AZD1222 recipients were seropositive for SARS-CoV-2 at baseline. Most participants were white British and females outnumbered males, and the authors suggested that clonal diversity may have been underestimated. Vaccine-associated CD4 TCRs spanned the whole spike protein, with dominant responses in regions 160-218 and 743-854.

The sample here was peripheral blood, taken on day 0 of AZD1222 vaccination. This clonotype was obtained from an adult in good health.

At the DNA level, the sequence is TGTGCCAGCAGTACCGGGACAGGGGGAGGCTACACCTTC. This gives the protein CASSTGTGGGYTF. The chain joins TRBV28 to TRBJ1-2, and TRBD1 matches 11 of the central bases. From cysteine to phenylalanine, the CDR3 is 13 amino acids long. Only the CDR3 part of the read is kept: 39 bases, read in frame from the first base. As encoded in the germline V gene, CDR1 is MDHEN while CDR2 is SYDVKM. Trimming removed 5 bases from V and 8 bases from J; the gene matches leave 4 bases unexplained.